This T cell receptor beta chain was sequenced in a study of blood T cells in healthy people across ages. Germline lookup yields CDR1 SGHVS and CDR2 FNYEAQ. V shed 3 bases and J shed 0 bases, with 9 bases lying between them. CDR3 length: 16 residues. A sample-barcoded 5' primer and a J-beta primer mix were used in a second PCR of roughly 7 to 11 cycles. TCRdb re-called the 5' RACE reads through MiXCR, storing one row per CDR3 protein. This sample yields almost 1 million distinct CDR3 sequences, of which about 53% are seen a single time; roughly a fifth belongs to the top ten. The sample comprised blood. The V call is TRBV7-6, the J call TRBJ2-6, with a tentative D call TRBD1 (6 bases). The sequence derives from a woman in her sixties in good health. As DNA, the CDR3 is TGTGCCAGCAGCTTGGGACACCTCTCTGGGGCCAACGTCCTGACTTTC. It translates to CASSLGHLSGANVLTF.